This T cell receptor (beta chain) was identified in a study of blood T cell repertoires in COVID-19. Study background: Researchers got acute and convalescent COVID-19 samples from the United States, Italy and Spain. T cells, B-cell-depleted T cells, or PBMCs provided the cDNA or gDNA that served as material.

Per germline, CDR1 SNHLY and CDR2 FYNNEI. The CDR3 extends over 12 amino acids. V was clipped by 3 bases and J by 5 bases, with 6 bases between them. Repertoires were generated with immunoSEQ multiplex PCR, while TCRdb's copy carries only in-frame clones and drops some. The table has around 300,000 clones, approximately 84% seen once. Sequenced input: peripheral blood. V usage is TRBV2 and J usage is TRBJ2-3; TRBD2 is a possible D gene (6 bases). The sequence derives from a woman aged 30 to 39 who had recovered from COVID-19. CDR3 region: CASSEGGDTQYF. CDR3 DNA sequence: TGTGCCAGCAGTGAGGGGGGAGATACGCAGTATTTT.